This T cell receptor beta chain was documented in a study of CD8 T cells in ankylosing spondylitis. This clonotype was recorded at least ten times. Its cognate antigen is unknown. This CDR3 spans 15 amino acids. The V gene lost 3 bases and the J gene lost 7 bases, with 13 bases spanning the gap. In germline, CDR1 is ENHRY, CDR2 SYGVKD. Findings of the study overall: In ankylosing spondylitis blood, a motif of roughly eight highly homologous TCR beta variants appeared characteristic.

A quantitative 5'-RACE method, one with molecular barcodes, was used to make TCR beta libraries. TCRdb re-derived calls from the 5' RACE reads in MiXCR, one entry per CDR3 protein. The sample holds over 200,000 distinct CDR3 sequences, over 9.5% seen once. The chain uses TRBV10-3 and TRBJ1-6; no firm D call. The clonotype originates from a male donor with ankylosing spondylitis or in good health (not recorded which). The sequenced sample was blood, either unsorted or a sorted T cell fraction (not recorded which). In DNA form, the CDR3 reads TGTGCCATCAGTGATTCGTTCGGGAGGAATTCACCCCTCCACTTT. Translation gives CAISDSFGRNSPLHF.